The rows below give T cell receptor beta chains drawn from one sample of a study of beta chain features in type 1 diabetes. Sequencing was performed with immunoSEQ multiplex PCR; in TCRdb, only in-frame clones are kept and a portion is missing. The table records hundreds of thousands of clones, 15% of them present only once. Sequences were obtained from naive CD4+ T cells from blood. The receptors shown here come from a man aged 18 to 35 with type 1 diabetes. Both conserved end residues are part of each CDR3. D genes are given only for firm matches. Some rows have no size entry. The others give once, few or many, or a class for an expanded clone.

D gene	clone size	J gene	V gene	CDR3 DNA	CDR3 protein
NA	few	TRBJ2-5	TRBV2	TGTGCCAGCCTCAGGGGCGGAGGCTTGGCCCAGTACTTC	CASLRGGGLAQYF
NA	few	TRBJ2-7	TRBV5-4	TGTGCCAGCAGCTTGGCCAAGTCGGGGTTCGAGCAGTACTTC	CASSLAKSGFEQYF
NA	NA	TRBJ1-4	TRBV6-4	TGTGCCAGCAGTGACCAGGGCGGATGGGAAAAACTGTTTTTT	CASSDQGGWEKLFF
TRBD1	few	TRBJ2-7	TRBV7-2	TGTGCCAGCAGCATGAGCAGGGGGAGCGAGCAGTACTTC	CASSMSRGSEQYF
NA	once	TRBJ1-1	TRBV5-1	TGCGCCAGCAGGAGCGTAGCGGACACTGAAGCTTTCTTT	CASRSVADTEAFF
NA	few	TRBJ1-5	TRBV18	TGTGCCAGCTCACGCGGTGGGGGGGGGCTAAGCAATCAGCCCCAGCATTTT	CASSRGGGGLSNQPQHF
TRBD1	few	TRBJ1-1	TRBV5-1	TGCGCCAGCAGCCGGGGACAGGGAGGGACTGAAGCTTTCTTT	CASSRGQGGTEAFF
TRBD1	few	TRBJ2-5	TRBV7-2	TGTGCCAGCAGCTTAAAGGGGGCAGCGACCCAGTACTTC	CASSLKGAATQYF
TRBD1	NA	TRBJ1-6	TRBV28	TGTGCCAGCAGTCCACAACAGGGGTATAATTCACCCCTCCACTTT	CASSPQQGYNSPLHF
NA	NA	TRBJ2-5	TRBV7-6	TGTGCCAGCAGCTTACAGGGGAGAGAGACCCAGTACTTC	CASSLQGRETQYF
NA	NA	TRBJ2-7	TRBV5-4	TGTGCCAGCAGCTTGGATGAAGAGTTCCACGAGCAGTACTTC	CASSLDEEFHEQYF
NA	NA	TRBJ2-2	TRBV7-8	TGTGCCAGCAGCCGGGGACACCTCACCGGGGAGCTGTTTTTT	CASSRGHLTGELFF
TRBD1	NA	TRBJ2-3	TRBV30	TGTGCCTGGAGTACGACAGGGGGCACAGATACGCAGTATTTT	CAWSTTGGTDTQYF
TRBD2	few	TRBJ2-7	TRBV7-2	TGTGCCAGCAGCTGGGACTACGTAGTGAACGAGCAGTACTTC	CASSWDYVVNEQYF
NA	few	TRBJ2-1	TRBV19	TGTGCCAGTAGTCTGGCGGCACACCATGAGCAGTTCTTC	CASSLAAHHEQFF
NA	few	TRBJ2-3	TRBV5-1	TGCGCCAGCAGCTTGGGACTAGGGGTCCTGGATACGCAGTATTTT	CASSLGLGVLDTQYF
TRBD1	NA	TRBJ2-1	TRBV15	TGTGCCACCAGCAGAGTGAAGGGGGCACGAATCTACAATGAGCAGTTCTTC	CATSRVKGARIYNEQFF
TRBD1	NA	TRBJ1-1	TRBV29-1	TGCAGCGCCGGGGGACAGATGAACACTGAAGCTTTCTTT	CSAGGQMNTEAFF
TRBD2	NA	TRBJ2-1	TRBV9	TGTGCCAGCACACCGACTAGCTTCCATGAGCAGTTCTTC	CASTPTSFHEQFF
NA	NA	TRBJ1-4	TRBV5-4	TGTGCCAGCAGCTTGGGGGGCCGTAATGAAAAACTGTTTTTT	CASSLGGRNEKLFF